The rows below give T cell receptor beta chains drawn from one sample of a study of CD8 T cells in Susac syndrome. Each CDR3 protein is one row after TCRdb ran MiXCR on the immunoSEQ multiplex PCR reads. The repertoire has about 180,000 distinct CDR3 sequences, around 96% of them found once; the top ten carry 0.15% to 0.2%. Sequencing was carried out using CD8+ T cells from PBMCs. The receptors originated from a human donor with multiple sclerosis. CDR3s include the opening cysteine and the closing phenylalanine or tryptophan. A D gene is named only where the DNA matches it firmly. The size of a clone is reported for some rows only, either as once, few or many, or as a class for expanded clones.

>-|TRBJ1-2|-|TRBV5-6
TGTGCCAGCAGCGTGTGGGGAATGGATGGCTACACCTTC
CASSVWGMDGYTF
>-|TRBJ2-7|-|TRBV7-9
TGTGCCAGCAGCTCGGACCTGGAAGGGCTCGAGCAGTACTTC
CASSSDLEGLEQYF
>-|TRBJ2-5|-|TRBV5-1
TGCGCCAGCAGCCTTCCGGTGGTAGCGGATGAAGAGACCCAGTACTTC
CASSLPVVADEETQYF
>TRBD2|TRBJ2-7|-|TRBV12-5
TGTGCTAGTGGTAATGAGGGTCCGCGGGAGTTAGTCGGCTCCTACGAGCAGTACTTC
CASGNEGPRELVGSYEQYF
>-|TRBJ2-3|-|TRBV30
TGTGCCTGGAAAACCCGCCGGGACTTGGATACGCAGTATTTT
CAWKTRRDLDTQYF
>-|TRBJ1-1|-|TRBV9
TGTGCCAGCAGCGTCGGGACACTGAACACTGAAGCTTTCTTT
CASSVGTLNTEAFF
>-|TRBJ2-1|-|TRBV7-2
TGTGCCAGCAGCTTAGAAGGTCGTTTTGGTGAGCAGTTCTTC
CASSLEGRFGEQFF
>TRBD1|TRBJ1-1|-|TRBV28
TGTGCCAGCAGTCAACAGGGGTTTTCCGGGGTTAGGGACACTGAAGCTTTCTTT
CASSQQGFSGVRDTEAFF
>TRBD1|TRBJ1-4|-|TRBV20-1
TGCAGTGCTGCCAGACAGGGGATTAATGAAAAACTGTTTTTT
CSAARQGINEKLFF
>TRBD2|TRBJ2-3|-|TRBV2
TGTGCCAGCAGCCATGGGGTAGCGGGGGACCCTAGCACAGATACGCAGTATTTT
CASSHGVAGDPSTDTQYF
>-|TRBJ1-1|once|TRBV5-1
TGCGCCAGCAGCTCCGACGGTGAAGGGAACACTGAAGCTTTCTTT
CASSSDGEGNTEAFF
>-|TRBJ2-1|-|TRBV7-9
TGTGCCAGCAGCAAAAGCGGTGAGCAGTTCTTC
CASSKSGEQFF
>TRBD1|TRBJ1-2|-|TRBV20-1
TGCAGTGCTCTAAGCCAACAGGGGCCAGACGGCTACACCTTC
CSALSQQGPDGYTF
>TRBD1|TRBJ1-2|-|TRBV7-9
TGTGCCAGCAGCTACTTATTGGACAGGGAAGGTGGCTACACCTTC
CASSYLLDREGGYTF
>-|TRBJ2-1|-|TRBV6-1
TGTGCCAGCAGCAGGGTCGGTGAGCAGTTCTTC
CASSRVGEQFF
>-|TRBJ2-7|few|TRBV11-2
TGTGCCAGCAGCTTAGGACCTATCTACGAGCAGTACTTC
CASSLGPIYEQYF
>-|TRBJ2-7|-|TRBV2
TGTGCCAGCACCACCCGGCCCGCTTACGAGCAGTACTTC
CASTTRPAYEQYF
>-|TRBJ2-7|medium-sized|TRBV5-1
TGTGCCAGCAGCTTGGGCTACGAGCAGTACTTC
CASSLGYEQYF
>-|TRBJ1-2|-|TRBV28
TGTGCCAGCAGAAGAACATACCAGTTTGTGAACTATGGCTACACCTTC
CASRRTYQFVNYGYTF
>-|TRBJ2-7|few|TRBV28
TGTGCCAGCAGGGGGACATTCGGGCAGTACTTC
CASRGTFGQYF
>-|TRBJ1-1|-|TRBV30
TGTGCCTGGAAAGTTGGACAGTCGAACACTGAAGCTTTCTTT
CAWKVGQSNTEAFF
>-|TRBJ2-5|-|TRBV6-6
TGTGCCAGCAGTTACTCGACCAGCGAGGAGACCCAGTACTTC
CASSYSTSEETQYF
>TRBD2|TRBJ2-5|-|TRBV7-9
TGTGCCAGCAGCTTGGGACTAAAAGAGACCCAGTACTTC
CASSLGLKETQYF
>-|TRBJ2-7|-|TRBV20-1
TGCAGTGCTACTACAGAATCCTACGAGCAGTACTTC
CSATTESYEQYF
>-|TRBJ2-1|-|TRBV19
TGTGCCAGTAGTATAGCGACACCTTCTGAGCAGTTCTTC
CASSIATPSEQFF
>-|TRBJ2-1|-|TRBV5-1
TGCGCCAGCAGCTCGAGGTGGGCGGGATTGAATGAGCAGTTCTTC
CASSSRWAGLNEQFF
>TRBD2|TRBJ2-3|once|TRBV4-1
TGCGCCAGCAGCCAATCCACTAGCGGGCTCTGGCAGTATTTT
CASSQSTSGLWQYF
>TRBD2|TRBJ2-1|-|TRBV9
TGTGCCAGCAGCCCTTATAGCGGGGGGCTTAATGAGCAGTTCTTC
CASSPYSGGLNEQFF
>-|TRBJ2-4|-|TRBV19
TGTGCCAGTAGTACCAGGAAAAGGGACATTCAGTACTTC
CASSTRKRDIQYF
>-|TRBJ2-2|-|TRBV28
TGTGCCAGCAGAGAAATAACGCGAGGTGCCGGCGGGGAGCTGTTTTTT
CASREITRGAGGELFF
>-|TRBJ2-7|-|TRBV18
TGTGCCAGCTCACGGATCAACAGGGCCCACGAGCAGTACTTC
CASSRINRAHEQYF
>TRBD2|TRBJ2-3|-|TRBV9
TGTGCCAGCAGCGTCGGACTAGCGGGAGGGCCGGGACAGTATTTT
CASSVGLAGGPGQYF
>-|TRBJ2-7|once|TRBV2
TGTGCCACCATCCCCCGGGCAGGGGTCGAGCAGTACTTC
CATIPRAGVEQYF
>-|TRBJ2-7|few|TRBV30
TGTGCCTGGAGTGTGGGCCATACCTACGAGCAGTACTTC
CAWSVGHTYEQYF